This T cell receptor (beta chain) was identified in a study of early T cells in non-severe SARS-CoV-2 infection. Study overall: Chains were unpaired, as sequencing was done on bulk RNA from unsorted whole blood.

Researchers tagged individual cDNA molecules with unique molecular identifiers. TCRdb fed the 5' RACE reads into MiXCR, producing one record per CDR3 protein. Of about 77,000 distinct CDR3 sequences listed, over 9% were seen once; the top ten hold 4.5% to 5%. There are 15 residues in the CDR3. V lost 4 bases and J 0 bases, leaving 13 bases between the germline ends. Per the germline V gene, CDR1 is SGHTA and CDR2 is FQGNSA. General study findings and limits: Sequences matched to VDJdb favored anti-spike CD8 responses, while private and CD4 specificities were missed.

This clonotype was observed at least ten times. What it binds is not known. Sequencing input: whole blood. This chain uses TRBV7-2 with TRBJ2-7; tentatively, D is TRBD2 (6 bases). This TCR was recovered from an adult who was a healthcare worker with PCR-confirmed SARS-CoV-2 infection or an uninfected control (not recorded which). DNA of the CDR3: TGTGCCAGCAGCTCCCTACCGGGGGTCTCCTACGAGCAGTACTTC. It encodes CASSSLPGVSYEQYF. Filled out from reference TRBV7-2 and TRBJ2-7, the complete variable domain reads GAGVSQSPSNKVTEKGKDVELRCDPISGHTALYWYRQSLGQGLEFLIYFQGNSAPDKSGLPSDRFSAERTGGSVSTLTIQRTQQEDSAVYLCASSSLPGVSYEQYFGPGTRLTVT.